The T cell receptor (beta chain) under discussion was sequenced for a study of control samples from healthy donors and cancer patients (dated by TCRdb to about 2020). The library was made by the immunoSEQ multiplex PCR assay. TCRdb holds this immuneACCESS table with in-frame rearrangements only. Some clones are missing; in checked studies, unresolved V genes explain under half, and the rest has no known cause. The sample table contains 50,000 to 70,000 clones; only one count was recorded for roughly 87% of them. The top ten clones comprise approximately 3.4% of the sample. In regard to this clone: The specificity of this receptor is unknown. No much larger clone is present one base from it, and per-base qualities are unavailable.

From the cysteine up to the phenylalanine, the CDR3 has a length of 12 residues. Just the 36-base CDR3 DNA is kept, in frame starting at base 1. The germline V gene yields SGHNT for CDR1 and YENEEA for CDR2. V sheds 3 bases and J sheds 5 bases, leaving 7 bases between their ends. The rearranged segments are TRBV11-3 and TRBJ2-5; a tentative D match to TRBD2 spans 5 bases. Sequencing was done on a sample of blood. This clonotype was obtained from a man aged 50-59 years in good health. This receptor carries the CDR3 CASSFGGETQYF. In nucleotides, the sequence is TGTGCCAGCAGCTTCGGCGGGGAGACCCAGTACTTC.